Below, 13 T cell receptor beta chains from the same sample are listed, as sequenced in a study of T-cell memory formation after mild COVID-19 (dated by TCRdb to about 2021). Libraries came from 5' RACE. Sequencing took place on an Illumina NovaSeq 6000. Clones were called with MiXCR by TCRdb after fastp trimmed the public reads at Q25, and only in-frame beta chains were retained. Entries are consolidated by CDR3 protein sequence, retaining the most common genes and DNA. This sample is represented by around 500,000 distinct CDR3 sequences; roughly 18% of them were singletons. The ten largest clones represent 10% to 15% of the sample. Material for sequencing was PBMCs or a T cell subset sorted from them (not recorded which). The receptors here all came from an adult woman who had mild COVID-19 (a few samples of this study predate the infection). The sample titles of this study are shuffled in the database, so cell type and time point are left out; the donor was told from shared clones.

This chain joins TRBV18 and TRBJ2-1; 9 bases line up with TRBD2. Unmatched junction bases numbered 15, after V lost 0 bases and J lost 9 bases. The CDR3 spans 18 residues. Germline V gene data show CDR1 as KGHSH and CDR2 as LQKENI. The CDR3 DNA sequence: TGTGCCAGCTCACCACCGGCGGGGGCAGGAGCGGGAGGCTTTGAGCAGTTCTTC. Its protein product is CASSPPAGAGAGGFEQFF.

This clonotype showed up just a few times. The chain has TRBV18 and TRBJ2-7; D not certain. V lost 2 bases and J lost 0, with 14 bases in between. From germline, CDR1 is KGHSH and CDR2 LQKENI. The CDR3 extends over 16 amino acids. Here the CDR3 reads CASSPASALASYEQYF. The CDR3 nucleotides are TGTGCCAGCTCACCAGCAAGCGCCCTGGCCTCCTACGAGCAGTACTTC.

The chain employs TRBV2 and TRBJ2-7, with D possibly TRBD2 on 5 matching bases. V lost 6 bases and J 12 bases, leaving 18 bases between the germline ends. This CDR3 is built from 12 residues. Germline V gene data show CDR1 as SNHLY and CDR2 as FYNNEI. The DNA for the CDR3 is TGTGCCAGCAGAGACCGACCCCGGAGGCCGTACTTC. The encoded protein is CASRDRPRRPYF.

This clonotype was picked up a small number of times. CDR3 sequence: CASSRTDSTGMGYTF. CDR3 DNA sequence: TGTGCCAGCAGCCGAACAGACAGTACGGGAATGGGCTACACCTTC. The V gene is TRBV7-8, the J gene TRBJ1-2; D is perhaps TRBD1 (5 bases). This CDR3 has 15 amino acids. The germline CDR1 and CDR2 sequences are SGHVS and FQNEAQ. Trimming took 5 bases from V and 8 from J, leaving 21 bases between them.

This clonotype showed up just a few times. The rearrangement uses TRBV15 and TRBJ2-2; D may be TRBD2 (6 bases). CDR1 is LNHNV and CDR2 is YYDKDF in the germline V gene (reference sequence). This CDR3 has 15 residues. The V and J ends lost 1 base and 1 base respectively, with 7 bases between them. The CDR3 loop is CATSRVRGNTGELFF. CDR3 in DNA: TGTGCCACCAGCAGAGTGCGGGGGAACACCGGGGAGCTGTTTTTT.

This clonotype came up a few times. The chain uses TRBV4-1 and TRBJ1-2; 8 positions match TRBD1. Germline CDR1 is MGHRA and CDR2 is YSYEKL. J gave up 5 bases and V 4 bases, and 12 bases lay outside the gene matches. The CDR3 runs to 16 residues. The CDR3 sequence is CASSLVLGQGQYGYTF. Here the CDR3 DNA reads TGCGCCAGCAGCCTTGTGCTAGGACAGGGACAATATGGCTACACCTTC.

The gene calls are TRBV5-1 and TRBJ2-7; D perhaps matches TRBD2 (5 bases). CDR1 is SGHRS, CDR2 YFSETQ, per germline. Trimming shortened V by 2 bases and J by 3 bases, and 15 bases separated the two germline ends. This CDR3 has 15 amino acids. CDR3 region: CASSLREPLSYEQYF. The CDR3 DNA reads as TGCGCCAGCAGCTTACGGGAACCCCTAAGCTACGAGCAGTACTTC.

J is TRBJ1-1 and V is TRBV12-3 or TRBV12-4, with D tentatively TRBD1 (5 bases). The CDR3 has 13 amino acids. V lost 4 bases and J lost 3, with 9 bases in between. For the CDR3, the DNA is TGTGCCAGCAGTTCTAGAGGGGACACTGAAGCTTTCTTT. It encodes CASSSRGDTEAFF.

This chain joins TRBV7-9 and TRBJ2-7; D might be TRBD1 or TRBD2, each matching 5 bases. Trimming left V 9 bases short and J 5 bases short, with 14 bases between. This CDR3 has 12 residues. CDR1 is SEHNR, CDR2 FQNEAQ, per germline (reference sequence). CDR3 DNA: TGTGCCAGTCGAGGGGACGGGAACGAGCAGTACTTC. Protein sequence: CASRGDGNEQYF.

The chain carries TRBV6-1 and TRBJ2-2, with 8 bases fitting TRBD1. CDR3 length equals 15 residues. The trim removed 8 bases at V and 1 base at J, leaving 6 bases unmatched. The germline CDR1 and CDR2 sequences are MNHNS and SASEGT. CDR3 coding DNA: TGTGCCAGCCTGAGGACAGGGAGGAACACCGGGGAGCTGTTTTTT. Its protein product is CASLRTGRNTGELFF.

The rearrangement links TRBV7-9 to TRBJ2-3; no clear D gene. V lost 3 bases and J 0 bases, leaving 7 bases between the germline ends. Per the germline V gene, CDR1 is SEHNR and CDR2 is FQNEAQ (reference sequence). This CDR3 contains 14 residues. The CDR3 region has the DNA TGTGCCAGCAGCTTTGGCCTTAGCACAGATACGCAGTATTTT. Its translation: CASSFGLSTDTQYF.

The genes are TRBV4-2 and TRBJ1-6; 8 bases match TRBD1. Per germline, CDR1 LGHNA and CDR2 YNFKEQ. The CDR3 spans 15 residues. V was pared by 2 bases and J by 12 bases, with 9 bases of the junction left unmatched. CDR3 region: CASSQMDRDEGPLHF. The CDR3 nucleotides read TGTGCCAGCAGCCAAATGGACAGGGATGAGGGACCCCTCCACTTT.

This clonotype came up a few times. The V and J genes are TRBV10-3 and TRBJ1-6, with D perhaps TRBD1 (5 bases). This CDR3 has 13 amino acids. Germline CDR1 reads ENHRY; CDR2 reads SYGVKD. V was pared by 6 bases and J by 5 bases, with 8 bases between. CDR3 DNA sequence: TGTGCCATCAGAGGGGTCGATAATTCACCCCTCCACTTT. Its translation: CAIRGVDNSPLHF.